These T cell receptor beta chains were read from a single sample in a study of shared clonotypes between healthy human individuals. The assay was immunoSEQ multiplex PCR, and TCRdb's table has in-frame clones only and misses some. The repertoire holds 2 million to 2.5 million clones, with approximately 93% as singletons. Source material: naive CD4+ T cells from PBMCs. All receptors derive from a man aged 18 to 30 in good health. Some clones in this sample may be carry-over from other donors' samples. The CDR3 runs from the conserved cysteine through the conserved F or W. The D gene is left open where the match is weak. Clone size, where shown, is once, few, many, or a class for clones that have expanded.

>TRBJ2-7|TRBD2|-|TRBV7-2
CASSLSGRERYEQYF
TGTGCCAGCAGCTTAAGCGGGAGGGAGAGATACGAGCAGTACTTC
>TRBJ2-1|-|-|TRBV5-6
CASSLTGRVNEQFF
TGTGCCAGCAGCTTAACGGGACGCGTAAATGAGCAGTTCTTC
>TRBJ2-3|TRBD1|-|TRBV6-5
CASSSTGTGPDTQYF
TGTGCCAGCAGTTCCACCGGGACAGGGCCAGATACGCAGTATTTT
>TRBJ2-3|-|-|TRBV19
CASSIAGSSTDTQYF
TGTGCCAGTAGTATCGCGGGGTCGAGCACAGATACGCAGTATTTT
>TRBJ2-1|-|-|TRBV2
CATSRTPRGNEQFF
TGTGCCACCTCCCGGACCCCCAGGGGCAATGAGCAGTTCTTC
>TRBJ1-1|-|-|TRBV27
CASSLRPRNTEAFF
TGTGCCAGCAGTTTACGACCGCGGAACACTGAAGCTTTCTTT
>TRBJ1-5|TRBD1|-|TRBV7-8
CASSRTGGAGQPQHF
TGTGCCAGCAGCCGGACAGGGGGCGCGGGTCAGCCCCAGCATTTT
>TRBJ1-1|TRBD1|-|TRBV28
CASSFWTGGMNTEAFF
TGTGCCAGCAGTTTTTGGACAGGGGGCATGAACACTGAAGCTTTCTTT
>TRBJ1-5|-|-|TRBV6-5
CASSRGQTNQPQHF
TGTGCCAGCAGCCGCGGACAGACCAATCAGCCCCAGCATTTT
>TRBJ1-1|-|-|TRBV14
CASSPLRRNTEAFF
TGTGCCAGCAGCCCCCTGAGAAGGAACACTGAAGCTTTCTTT
>TRBJ2-3|TRBD1|-|TRBV7-9
CASSQDRGFTDTQYF
TGTGCCAGCAGCCAGGACAGGGGGTTCACAGATACGCAGTATTTT
>TRBJ2-1|TRBD1|-|TRBV6-1
CASRPRDRVDEQFF
TGTGCCAGCAGGCCCCGGGACAGGGTCGATGAGCAGTTCTTC
>TRBJ2-3|-|-|TRBV6-1
CASSDSGGGDTQYF
TGTGCCAGCAGTGACAGCGGAGGAGGAGATACGCAGTATTTT
>TRBJ1-3|-|-|TRBV28
CASSYRPSGNTIYF
TGTGCCAGCAGTTATCGCCCCTCTGGAAACACCATATATTTT
>TRBJ2-1|-|-|TRBV9
CASSVGPGAYNEQFF
TGTGCCAGCAGCGTAGGACCTGGCGCATACAATGAGCAGTTCTTC
>TRBJ2-2|-|-|TRBV27
CASSQREGTGELFF
TGTGCCAGCAGTCAACGGGAAGGGACCGGGGAGCTGTTTTTT
>TRBJ1-1|-|-|TRBV11-2
CASAPDTEAFF
TGTGCCAGCGCCCCAGACACTGAAGCTTTCTTT
>TRBJ2-1|TRBD1|-|TRBV7-8
CASSHRDRLSNEQFF
TGTGCCAGCAGCCACCGGGACAGACTAAGCAATGAGCAGTTCTTC
>TRBJ2-4|TRBD1|-|TRBV5-6
CASSIIKGAAKNIQYF
TGTGCCAGCAGCATAATTAAGGGGGCAGCCAAAAACATTCAGTACTTC
>TRBJ1-2|TRBD1|few|TRBV30
CAWSVAGQGNNYGYTF
TGTGCCTGGAGTGTTGCGGGACAGGGAAATAACTATGGCTACACCTTC
>TRBJ2-7|-|-|TRBV6-6
CASVHQTSYEQYF
TGTGCCAGCGTACATCAAACCTCCTACGAGCAGTACTTC
>TRBJ1-2|-|-|TRBV6-5
CASSYSRPHSGYGYTF
TGTGCCAGCAGTTACTCGAGACCCCACTCAGGCTATGGCTACACCTTC
>TRBJ2-3|-|-|TRBV2
CASSSNKGGGVYTDTQYF
TGTGCCAGCAGTTCCAACAAGGGTGGTGGGGTCTACACAGATACGCAGTATTTT
>TRBJ1-5|-|-|TRBV28
CASSPGVLEPQHF
TGTGCCAGCAGCCCAGGGGTGTTGGAGCCCCAGCATTTT
>TRBJ1-1|-|few|TRBV2
CASSAARGGTEAFF
TGTGCCAGCAGTGCGGCCAGGGGAGGCACTGAAGCTTTCTTT
>TRBJ1-4|TRBD1|-|TRBV5-4
CASSLVGTGANEKLFF
TGTGCCAGCAGCTTGGTTGGGACAGGGGCTAATGAAAAACTGTTTTTT
>TRBJ2-3|TRBD2|-|TRBV4-2
CASSQDFQREYGDTQYF
TGTGCCAGCAGCCAAGATTTCCAGCGGGAATATGGAGATACGCAGTATTTT
>TRBJ2-1|TRBD2|-|TRBV14
CASSQGRLTSGRIYNEQFF
TGTGCCAGCAGCCAAGGAAGACTGACTAGCGGGAGGATCTACAATGAGCAGTTCTTC
>TRBJ2-7|TRBD2|-|TRBV5-1
CASSLYTSGGYEQYF
TGCGCCAGCAGCTTGTATACTAGCGGGGGCTACGAGCAGTACTTC
>TRBJ1-3|-|-|TRBV5-5
CASSLVGGDTIYF
TGTGCCAGCAGCTTGGTGGGAGGAGACACCATATATTTT
>TRBJ2-3|-|-|TRBV7-9
CASSSRQSTDTQYF
TGTGCCAGCAGCTCCCGACAGTCCACAGATACGCAGTATTTT
>TRBJ1-2|TRBD1|-|TRBV6-5
CASSSGQGGGYTF
TGTGCCAGCAGCTCGGGACAGGGAGGGGGCTACACCTTC
>TRBJ2-2|-|-|TRBV2
CASRKDGELFF
TGTGCCAGCAGAAAGGACGGGGAGCTGTTTTTT
>TRBJ2-7|TRBD1|once|TRBV15
CATSRRQGIQYEQYF
TGTGCCACCAGCAGGAGACAGGGTATCCAGTACGAGCAGTACTTC
>TRBJ2-7|TRBD2|-|TRBV18
CASSPGASGLREQYF
TGTGCCAGCTCACCAGGGGCTAGCGGCTTACGGGAGCAGTACTTC
>TRBJ2-1|TRBD2|-|TRBV18
CASSPLTSGSYNEQFF
TGTGCCAGCTCACCGTTAACTAGCGGGAGCTACAATGAGCAGTTCTTC
>TRBJ2-1|-|few|TRBV7-9
CAAQGRDYNEQFF
TGTGCCGCTCAGGGTAGGGACTACAATGAGCAGTTCTTC
>TRBJ2-1|-|-|TRBV27
CASGRDRYGSNEQFF
TGTGCCAGCGGACGCGACCGCTACGGCTCCAATGAGCAGTTCTTC
>TRBJ1-1|TRBD1|-|TRBV25-1
CASSAIRTGVGEAFF
TGTGCCAGCAGTGCCATAAGGACAGGGGTTGGTGAAGCTTTCTTT
>TRBJ1-1|-|-|TRBV29-1
CSVKGTADMNTEAFF
TGCAGCGTGAAGGGGACCGCAGACATGAACACTGAAGCTTTCTTT
>TRBJ1-2|-|-|TRBV5-4
CASSLGIGGQVEGYGYTF
TGTGCCAGCAGCTTAGGTATTGGTGGTCAGGTGGAGGGCTATGGCTACACCTTC
>TRBJ2-2|-|-|TRBV18
CASSPLAGTYSTGELFF
TGTGCCAGCTCACCATTGGCAGGGACTTACTCCACCGGGGAGCTGTTTTTT
>TRBJ2-3|TRBD1|-|TRBV19
CASRDRGKSTDTQYF
TGTGCCAGTAGAGACAGGGGAAAGAGCACAGATACGCAGTATTTT
>TRBJ2-7|TRBD2|-|TRBV7-9
CASRHTGLAGDEQYF
TGTGCCAGCAGACATACTGGACTAGCGGGAGACGAGCAGTACTTC
>TRBJ1-5|-|-|TRBV4-3
CASSQDRSDPDKTQHF
TGCGCCAGCAGCCAAGATCGGTCGGATCCGGATAAAACCCAGCATTTT
>TRBJ2-7|TRBD1|-|TRBV5-1
CASSLGTGGNEQYF
TGCGCCAGCAGCCTCGGGACAGGGGGCAACGAGCAGTACTTC
>TRBJ2-5|-|-|TRBV5-1
CASSLTSGRRQETQYF
TGCGCCAGCAGCTTGACGAGTGGGAGAAGGCAAGAGACCCAGTACTTC
>TRBJ1-3|-|-|TRBV5-1
CASSPLPTQSSGNTIYF
TGCGCCAGCAGCCCGCTTCCGACTCAAAGCTCTGGAAACACCATATATTTT
>TRBJ2-3|TRBD2|once|TRBV5-1
CASSLGLAAPFSTDTQYF
TGCGCCAGCAGCTTGGGACTAGCGGCTCCCTTTAGCACAGATACGCAGTATTTT
>TRBJ2-4|-|once|TRBV18
CASSVIGPQAKNIQYF
TGTGCCAGCTCAGTAATCGGACCGCAAGCCAAAAACATTCAGTACTTC
>TRBJ2-5|-|-|TRBV29-1
CSWGGGLQETQYF
TGCAGCTGGGGAGGGGGCCTCCAAGAGACCCAGTACTTC